This T cell receptor (beta chain) was captured in a study of cytomegalovirus exposure and HLA in healthy donors (TCRdb year 2017). For the wider study: An earlier analysis of 587 of the donors reported about 280 Gb of sequence data and some 110 million unique TCR beta sequences obtained from around 170 million T cells. A separate validation cohort of 100 to 150 different subjects was used in addition to the roughly 700-subject first cohort. The later analysis used no new phenotypic data to find candidate immune exposures, relying instead on TCR beta sequences and their occurrence across donors. The study used immunosequencing to profile the T cell repertoires of approximately 690 subjects and linked those repertoires to cytomegalovirus serostatus. Donor age, sex, ethnicity and CMV serostatus were compiled alongside the repertoire data. HLA typing covered class I and class II loci at four-digit resolution. Of the roughly 390 genotyped donors, about 80% fell in the genetic ancestry cluster associated with self-reported Caucasian donors. To predict cytomegalovirus infection status, the study brought together high-throughput TCR immunosequencing, statistical association of individual TCRs with disease status, and machine learning. The study was designed to test whether signatures of past pathogen exposure could be identified by cataloging public T cell receptors. An earlier analysis of 587 of the donors used high-throughput TCR beta sequencing to judge whether each TCR beta V gene segment behaved as functional or pseudogenic. The number of donors typed differed by locus, with about 629-640 for A, B, C, DRB1 and DQB1, around 500 for DQA1, over 600 for DPA1, and 450 to 480 for DPB1. Among about 400 genotyped donors of the cohort, an average of around 250,000 unique TCR beta nucleotide sequences was sequenced per donor, of which about 19% were non-productive. A later genetic analysis used genome-wide SNP genotypes for about 60% of the 666 donors, treating that subset as a discovery cohort. About five DR-DQ haplotypes were handled as single units for association and clustering because linkage in the cohort was strong. Every discovery cohort repertoire had been produced on one sequencing platform. A later analysis re-examined previously published TCR beta repertoires from just over 650 donors and added high-resolution HLA genotyping to investigate patterns of TCR occurrence. Roughly 300 gigabases of sequencing data and 75 million to 85 million unique TCR sequences made up an early release that covered fewer than 650 HLA-typed donors.

Overall study outcomes, separate from this receptor: An earlier analysis of around 500 of the donors showed that most TCR beta V segments appeared in productive rearrangements either about 87% or about 30% of the time, which broadly matched IMGT annotations. In a later analysis, TCR association rates were found to vary across HLA loci, with the most associated TCRs seen for DRB1 alleles and the fewest for HLA-C alleles. Presence/absence analyses assumed roughly uniform sequencing depth across donors, an assumption that may not hold. A later genetic analysis associated a missense DCLRE1C variant with V-gene and J-gene trimming of TCR beta chains, and an independent cohort replicated the association. In vitro tests confirmed that a few of the cytomegalovirus-associated TCR beta chains recognize cytomegalovirus antigens. Compared with the approximately 670-donor mean, donors in an Asian-associated ancestry cluster had fewer N-insertions in productive TCRs, according to a later genetic analysis. The earlier analysis of some 540 of the donors excluded some 16 rarely observed V segments, including chromosome 9 orphons, because counts were too low. Cytomegalovirus status was reported to be diagnosed by the classifier with high specificity and sensitivity in both the original and validation cohorts. The only immune exposure information available for the cohort was CMV serostatus. HLA typing was unavailable for some donors at each locus, so association tests used only the typed subset. Correlated functional status among segregating V segments might be attributable to linkage disequilibrium, but an unknown experimental factor could not be ruled out. Compared with equally common non-associated chains, HLA-associated TCR beta chains in a later analysis were more clonally expanded and had lower generation probabilities. Because the 87-base-pair reads could not distinguish some IMGT-functional V segments, including TRBV6-2 and TRBV6-3, those segments were excluded. The authors suggested that the approach could potentially be generalized to other disease states and immunological phenotypes. The cohort was sequenced for TCR beta chains only, and without alpha or paired-chain data the features that could be detected were limited. Most CMV-associated TCR beta chains appeared to be HLA-restricted in a later analysis, and the HLA associations seemed to be driven largely by CMV exposure. Assigning TCR associations to individual alleles was difficult when HLA alleles, especially DR and DQ, strongly co-occurred. The sequencing pipeline was judged likely to have produced a cluster of highly shared sequence variants as a technical artifact. A total of roughly 160 TCR beta chains were listed by the study as associated with cytomegalovirus. A further reported finding was that TCR beta sequences accurately predicted the HLA-A and HLA-B alleles for most subjects in the first cohort. A later analysis reported that several top co-occurrence clusters appeared linked to parvovirus B19, influenza, CMV and Epstein-Barr virus. Specific HLA alleles were associated with 15,000 to 20,000 TCR beta sequences at a false discovery rate of 0.05 in a later analysis. Most TCR sequences were observed very rarely across donors, whereas some public TCRs were present in many individuals.

A few counts support this clone. Its antigen is currently not known. Within one base of it there is no much larger clone, and no base qualities were kept. CDR1 and CDR2 are read off the germline V gene as SGHTA and FQGTGA. V and J lose 2 bases and 1 base, and a span of 11 bases separates them. Including cysteine and phenylalanine, the CDR3 has 15 amino acids. The retained sequence is limited to the CDR3, 45 bases, with the frame set at the first base. The cohort was made up of 500 to 850 healthy bone marrow donors. Cohort members were all nominally healthy when sampled, although unrecorded immune exposures were likely present. The donor tested CMV seronegative and was one of the 352 seronegative cohort members. Every donor gave a peripheral blood sample, and the peripheral blood mononuclear cells from that sample were used for TCR beta sequencing. Genomic DNA extraction from the blood cell samples was performed with the Qiagen DNeasy Blood Extraction Kit.

The method was the immunoSEQ multiplex PCR assay. The multiplex PCR relied on a mix of 60 forward primers for TCR Vbeta segments and 13 reverse primers for TCR Jbeta segments. Amplification of the CDR3 region of rearranged TCR beta genes was performed with a multiplex PCR assay on genomic DNA. The Illumina HiSeq System was used to sequence the amplified TCR beta libraries as 87-base-pair reads. On the authors' methods: Across the 670 or so repertoires, a later analysis counted tens of millions of unique TCR beta chains, roughly 11 million of which were shared by at least two donors. To remove PCR and sequencing errors, raw reads were error-corrected and collapsed into unique sequences using a nearest-neighbor algorithm that merged closely related sequences. CDR3 sequences were aligned to IMGT reference sequences to assign V, D and J gene segments. Each retained sequence needed at least a six-nucleotide match to both a V gene segment and a J gene segment. A rearrangement was called productive if the CDR3 had no stop codons and remained in frame with V and J, and every other rearrangement was called non-productive. Following IMGT convention, CDR3 was defined as the stretch from the second conserved V-encoded cysteine to the conserved J-encoded phenylalanine. The earlier analysis of a few hundred of the donors excluded sequences that lacked an unambiguous match to a single V gene segment. An earlier analysis of almost 600 of the donors classified V segments as functional when productive rearrangements were above 56.7% and as segregating when the standard deviation between donors was above 5%. A statistical classification framework was built to diagnose cytomegalovirus status from the catalog of TCR beta chain sequences. A later analysis assigned V and J genes by comparing TCR nucleotide sequences with IMGT/GENE-DB human TR gene sequences. In a later analysis, CDR3 sequences and most-parsimonious VDJ recombination scenarios were assigned using the TCRdist pipeline. In a later analysis, each TCR beta chain was defined by its CDR3 amino acid sequence together with its V-gene family, and reads without a unique V-gene family were excluded. To address suspected cross-contamination and a sequencing artifact, a later analysis removed several hundred highly shared, low-generation-probability nucleotide sequences. In a later analysis, a clonal expansion index was calculated for each public chain from normalized within-repertoire ranks of inferred template counts. A later analysis computed generation probabilities with a VDJ recombination model fitted to out-of-frame rearrangements, and checked the results against IGoR. A later analysis scored TCR-TCR, TCR-HLA and TCR-CMV co-occurrence with hypergeometric tests, applying a repertoire-size bias correction to TCR pairs. False discovery rates were estimated in a later analysis by permuting HLA or CMV assignments 20 times. In a later analysis, co-occurring TCRs were grouped using DBSCAN, with TCRdist sequence similarity added in when clustering inside HLA-allele-positive subsets. Repertoires with fewer than 30,000 or more than 120,000 public chains, plus five repertoires with anomalous nucleotide sharing, were excluded from co-occurrence clustering. Imported from immuneACCESS, the table was reduced by TCRdb to in-frame sequences with V and J called. These copies leave out some clones; in studies compared against another copy, an unresolved V gene accounts for under half, and the cause of the remainder is not known. V and J calls and clone size are those listed in that table; D and trimming were worked out from the DNA. Counted in this sample were some 180,000 clones; around 90% of them appeared once. The ten largest account for about 1.1% of the sample.

This clonotype was obtained from a boy between 2 and 10 years old in good health and CMV-seronegative. This receptor chain uses TRBV7-3 and TRBJ1-1, with no confident D gene call. Sequenced material: PBMCs. CDR3 reads: CASSLYPGENTEAFF. DNA sequence: TGTGCCAGCAGCTTATACCCGGGAGAGAACACTGAAGCTTTCTTT.